These 20 T cell receptor beta chains were all obtained from the same sample, sequenced in a study of cytomegalovirus exposure and HLA in healthy donors. The PCR had 60 Vbeta and 13 Jbeta primers. The protocol was immunoSEQ multiplex PCR, while the TCRdb copy is restricted to in-frame clones and leaves out a portion. The sample lists some 110,000 clones, over 65% occurring once. Material: PBMCs. All receptors come from a man aged 50-60 years in good health and CMV-seronegative.

The chain employs TRBV29-1 and TRBJ1-2, with 7 bases identical to TRBD1. The CDR3 sequence is 12 residues long. Germline V gives CDR1 SQVTM, CDR2 ANQGSEA. With 6 bases clipped from V and 4 bases from J, the junction kept 5 bases outside the gene matches. The CDR3 sequence is CSVTGQGYGYTF. The CDR3 nucleotides are TGCAGCGTGACAGGGCAAGGCTATGGCTACACCTTC.

The V and J genes are TRBV2 and TRBJ2-7; a possible D gene is TRBD1 (6 bases). The germline gives CDR1 SNHLY, CDR2 FYNNEI. This CDR3 is built from 15 residues. Between the trimmed V and J ends, which lost 2 bases and 3 bases, there was a span of 14 bases. The DNA for the CDR3 is TGTGCCAGCAGTGAATATAAGGGGGTAGTCTACGAGCAGTACTTC. Protein sequence: CASSEYKGVVYEQYF.

The rearrangement uses TRBV28 and TRBJ1-1, with a tentative D call TRBD1 (6 bases). This CDR3 is built from 14 residues. V gave up 7 bases and J gave up 7 bases, with 19 bases separating them. Germline loops: CDR1 MDHEN, CDR2 SYDVKM. CDR3 bases: TGTGCCAGCAACTTGGACAGAACTAGTTTTGAAGCTTTCTTT. Protein sequence: CASNLDRTSFEAFF.

This clone was recorded only once. This chain connects TRBV9 to TRBJ2-1, with a possible D match to TRBD2 (7 bases). The germline gives CDR1 SGDLS, CDR2 YYNGEE. The CDR3 length is 17 residues. V was shortened by 0 bases and J by 3 bases, with 16 bases between the two germline ends. The CDR3 DNA follows: TGTGCCAGCAGCGTAGGGGGGGGGCTAGCGGACTACAATGAGCAGTTCTTC. Protein sequence: CASSVGGGLADYNEQFF.

The chain links TRBV9 to TRBJ1-2; 10 positions match TRBD1. Germline V gene data show CDR1 as SGDLS and CDR2 as YYNGEE. V shed 5 bases, J shed 5 bases, and the junction held 6 bases outside the gene matches. The CDR3 runs 14 residues. In DNA form, the CDR3 reads TGTGCCAGCAGTCTGGGGACAGGGGTATATGGCTACACCTTC. The encoded protein is CASSLGTGVYGYTF.

The chain recombines TRBV5-1 with TRBJ2-3, with D tentatively TRBD2 (6 bases). CDR3 length equals 13 residues. Looked up from germline, CDR1 is SGHRS and CDR2 is YFSETQ. Between the trimmed V and J ends, which lost 4 bases and 10 bases, there was a span of 16 bases. Here the CDR3 DNA reads TGCGCCAGCAGCAGCGAAACCGGGACTTCGCAGTATTTT. Its protein is CASSSETGTSQYF.

In its sample, this clone was seen once. The chain is built from TRBV30 and TRBJ2-7; D call uncertain. The CDR3 covers 12 residues. The V and J ends lost 3 bases and 4 bases respectively, with 10 bases between them. Germline values: CDR1 GTSNPN, CDR2 SVGIG (reference sequence). CDR3 DNA sequence: TGTGCCTGGAGCCCCCTCGGGTACGAGCAGTACTTC. It codes for CAWSPLGYEQYF.

This clone was counted between two and nine times. This chain uses TRBV4-2 with TRBJ2-2, with TRBD2 identical over 12 bases. This CDR3 region has 18 residues. V lost 3 bases to trimming and J lost 3 bases; unmatched junction nucleotides: 8. The V gene's germline CDR1 is LGHNA and CDR2 YNFKEQ. The CDR3 region has the DNA TGTGCCAGCAGCCAGGCCCCCCTAGCGGGGGGGCACACCGGGGAGCTGTTTTTT. It specifies CASSQAPLAGGHTGELFF.

This sequence joins TRBV19 and TRBJ1-6; 7 nucleotides align to TRBD1. Germline loops: CDR1 LNHDA, CDR2 SQIVND (reference sequence). The CDR3 contains 15 residues. Trimming at V came to 5 bases and at J to 3 bases, leaving 4 bases not matched to a gene. The CDR3 sequence is CASSANRGYNSPLHF. For the CDR3, the DNA is TGTGCCAGTAGTGCCAACAGGGGCTATAATTCACCCCTCCACTTT.

V usage is TRBV6-6 and J usage is TRBJ2-7; 8 nucleotides match TRBD1. The V gene's germline CDR1 is MNHNY and CDR2 SVGAGI (reference sequence). The CDR3 has 13 residues. V lost 4 bases, J lost 6 bases, and 5 bases stayed unmatched. The CDR3: CASSSGQGAEQYV. CDR3 DNA: TGTGCCAGCAGTTCCGGACAGGGAGCCGAGCAGTACGTC.

This clone was found once. This chain uses TRBV18 with TRBJ2-3, with 9 positions matching TRBD2. Germline CDR1 KGHSH, CDR2 LQKENI. V lost 3 bases and J lost 5; bases outside the gene matches: 3. CDR3 length equals 14 residues. The CDR3 loop reads CASSPERGVDTQYF. The CDR3 DNA is TGTGCCAGCTCACCGGAGCGGGGGGTAGATACGCAGTATTTT.

This clone has a handful of counts. The chain has TRBV7-9 and TRBJ1-1, with TRBD1 matching 8 bases. Trimming cost V 5 bases and J 4 bases; bases outside gene matches: 3. This CDR3 contains 13 residues. Germline CDR1 is SEHNR and CDR2 is FQNEAQ (reference sequence). The CDR3 loop is CASSLQGGTEAFF. For the CDR3, the DNA is TGTGCCAGCAGCCTACAGGGGGGCACTGAAGCTTTCTTT.

The V gene is TRBV2, the J gene TRBJ2-6; D uncertain. Trimming left V 4 bases short and J 0 bases short, with 4 bases between. CDR1 and CDR2 from the germline V gene are SNHLY and FYNNEI. The CDR3 runs 14 residues. The CDR3 sequence is CASSVISGANVLTF. As DNA, the CDR3 is TGTGCCAGCAGTGTCATCTCTGGGGCCAACGTCCTGACTTTC. Drawing the rest from reference TRBV2 and TRBJ2-6, the complete variable domain is EPEVTQTPSHQVTQMGQEVILRCVPISNHLYFYWYRQILGQKVEFLVSFYNNEISEKSEIFDDQFSVERPDGSNFTLKIRSTKLEDSAMYFCASSVISGANVLTFGAGSRLTVL.

This clone was found a few times. The rearrangement links TRBV2 to TRBJ2-7; 13 bases map to TRBD2. The CDR3 has 16 amino acids. V lost 6 bases, J lost 4 bases, and 9 bases stayed unmatched. The germline V gene encodes CDR1 SNHLY and CDR2 FYNNEI. The CDR3 DNA reads as TGTGCCAGCAGCGCCATTGGGACTAGCGGGGTATACGAGCAGTACGTC. As protein: CASSAIGTSGVYEQYV.

Concerning this clone: The junction differs from germline at one of its ends, possibly a read error. V and J are TRBV19 and TRBJ2-2; 8 positions agree with TRBD2. Germline V gene data show CDR1 as LNHDA and CDR2 as SQIVND (reference sequence). This CDR3 comprises 18 residues. The CDR3 is CASSIVGELAGRMGELFF. CDR3 DNA sequence: TGTGCCAGTAGTATAGTAGGGGAGCTAGCGGGTCGAATGGGGGAGTTGTTTTTT.

CDR3 in amino acids: CASSGARVGTYNSPLHF. In DNA form, the CDR3 reads TGTGCCAGCAGTGGGGCCAGGGTAGGAACCTATAATTCACCCCTCCACTTT. The chain couples TRBV6-1 to TRBJ1-6, with a tentative D call TRBD1 (5 bases). The CDR3 spans 17 residues. Trimming took off 4 bases at V and 2 bases at J, with 15 bases between the two ends. Germline lookup yields CDR1 MNHNS and CDR2 SASEGT.

The genes are TRBV6-5 and TRBJ1-4; 7 nucleotides agree with TRBD1. This CDR3 has 14 amino acids. Trimming cost V 6 bases and J 10 bases; bases outside gene matches: 11. Germline CDR1 reads MNHEY; CDR2 reads SVGAGI. In DNA form, the CDR3 reads TGTGCCAGCAGGAACTCGGGACAGTGGGGAAAACTGTTTTTT. Protein: CASRNSGQWGKLFF.

The CDR3 here is CASSLARTITGELFF. The DNA of the CDR3 is TGTGCCAGCAGCTTAGCGCGAACCATCACCGGGGAGCTGTTTTTT. This chain uses TRBV11-2 with TRBJ2-2; D is uncertain. Germline V gene data show CDR1 as SGHAT and CDR2 as FQNNGV. V lost 1 base, J lost 4 bases, and 10 bases lay in between. The CDR3 has 15 amino acids.

The V call is TRBV14, the J call TRBJ1-2; weak D call: TRBD1 (5 bases). Deletions cut 4 bases from V and 5 bases from J, with 20 bases between. Germline V gene sequence: CDR1 SGHDN, CDR2 FVKESK. This CDR3 region has 16 residues. Here the CDR3 DNA reads TGTGCCAGCAGCCCCACTGGTCGGGGGGTTTTTTATGGCTACACCTTC. Its translation is CASSPTGRGVFYGYTF.

This clone was seen only a few times. The chain uses TRBV6-4 and TRBJ2-3; D gene ambiguous. This CDR3 has 12 residues. The V gene's germline CDR1 is MRHNA and CDR2 SNTAGT. Trimming cost V 8 bases and J 6 bases, with 12 bases left between them. CDR3 protein: CASRVGGDTQYF. The CDR3 nucleotides read TGTGCCAGCCGGGTGGGTGGCGATACGCAGTATTTT.